This entry concerns a single TCR beta chain. This record comes from a study of cytomegalovirus exposure and HLA in healthy donors. The wider study: The 110 million or so unique TCR beta sequences, from roughly 180 million T cells, were found by an earlier analysis.

PCR amplification relied on 60 Vbeta primers (plus 13 Jbeta primers). Some clones are missing from TCRdb's copy, which holds only in-frame ones; the method was immunoSEQ multiplex PCR. The table lists more than 95,000 clones, around 66% of them singletons. Everyone who donated was a healthy bone marrow donor. Trimming took 5 bases from V and 5 from J; bases not matched to a gene: 2. This CDR3 comprises 12 residues. Germline CDR1 and CDR2: SGHAT and FQNNGV. The source material was PBMCs. This clonotype originated in a woman aged 45-60 years in good health and CMV-seronegative. J is TRBJ1-2 and V is TRBV11-2; 7 bases align to TRBD1. This CDR3 is CASSQGEYGYTF. The CDR3 DNA follows: TGTGCCAGCAGCCAGGGGGAGTATGGCTACACCTTC. Using reference TRBV11-2 and TRBJ1-2 for the parts outside the CDR3, the full variable domain is EAGVAQSPRYKIIEKRQSVAFWCNPISGHATLYWYQQILGQGPKLLIQFQNNGVVDDSQLPKDRFSAERLKGVDSTLKIQPAKLEDSAVYLCASSQGEYGYTFGSGTRLTVV.